This entry is about one T cell receptor (beta chain). What it binds is unknown. Germline assignment: CDR1 SGHTA and CDR2 FQGNSA. V shed 1 base and J shed 3 bases, with 7 bases lying between them. This CDR3 contains 13 residues. The sample belongs to a study of cytomegalovirus exposure and HLA in healthy donors. The study's findings and limits: Productive status was seen about 87% or about 30% of the time for most TCR beta V segments in an earlier analysis. Later analysis suggested links between common viral pathogens and several top significant clusters. Prediction of most subjects' HLA-A and HLA-B alleles by TCR beta sequences was reportedly accurate. Presence/absence analyses assumed roughly uniform sequencing depth across donors.

Primers for the PCR totalled 60 Vbeta and 13 Jbeta. The assay was immunoSEQ multiplex PCR, and TCRdb's table has in-frame clones only and misses some. The sample holds about 110,000 clones, approximately 80% seen once. This clonotype was obtained from a middle-aged man in good health and CMV-seronegative. The chain couples TRBV7-2 to TRBJ2-7, with unresolved D. The sample comprised PBMCs. Here the CDR3 reads CASSLGNGYEQYF. The CDR3 nucleotides are TGTGCCAGCAGCTTAGGTAACGGCTACGAGCAGTACTTC.